The table lists the clone carrying this TCR beta chain with many counts. Its target is unknown. This specimen belongs to a study of identical twins. Study-wide points: Diverse VJ usage suggested most zero-insertion clonotypes were not invariant T cells. Carriage of fewer insertions was seen in abundant cord blood beta clonotypes, whereas memory repertoires showed none.

Losses at the gene ends were 6 bases for V and 4 bases for J; bases not matched to a gene: 4. The CDR3 loop spans 14 amino acids. CDR1 is SGHDT and CDR2 is YYEEEE in the germline V gene. Template switching (which added a universal primer site) was used, and cDNA carried unique molecular identifiers. TCRdb re-analysed the 5' RACE reads in MiXCR, keeping a single row per CDR3 protein. Here the sample spans hundreds of thousands of distinct CDR3 sequences, around 6.9% being singletons. These data also featured in a second study, about yellow fever vaccine responses in identical twins.

The chain joins TRBV5-6 to TRBJ2-7, with 13 bases aligning to TRBD2. This sequence was found in a woman younger than 30 in good health. Sequences were obtained from memory (CD45RO+) T cells sorted from blood. CDR3 residues: CASNPGLAGYEQYF. CDR3 in DNA: TGTGCCAGCAATCCGGGACTAGCGGGGTACGAGCAGTACTTC.